This TCR beta chain was captured by sequencing in a study of beta chain features in type 1 diabetes. The overall study: No patient-donor differences in age, gender, total cells or subset yield.

TCRB transcripts that were expressed got sequenced, as all of the isolated RNA had been reverse transcribed. Data came from immunoSEQ multiplex PCR; TCRdb stores just in-frame clones and leaves some out. The sample has over 15,000 clones; approximately 71% are singletons. Concerning this clone itself: Its target is not known.

Study-wide findings and caveats: The similarity of naive, central memory and Treg TCRB repertoires appeared greater among patients than among healthy donors. There was a moderate but significant shortening of TCRB CDR3s in all four CD4+ subsets of Type 1 diabetes patients. Fewer insertions but more deletions were seen at VDJ junctions in type 1 diabetes patients.

The specimen sequenced was Tregs from blood. The sequence derives from a man under 40 with type 1 diabetes.

The CDR3 spells CASAPGLAGTDTQYF. In DNA, the CDR3 is TGTGCTAGTGCCCCAGGACTAGCGGGAACAGATACGCAGTATTTT. The chain uses TRBV12-5 and TRBJ2-3; 12 positions match TRBD2. V shed 7 bases and J 3 bases; nucleotides not matched to a gene: 5. CDR3 length equals 15 residues. Germline V gene lookup returns CDR1 LGHNT and CDR2 FRNRAP.